This T cell receptor (beta chain) was documented in a study of T cells after posttransplantation cyclophosphamide. Study-wide points: Recipient CMV seropositivity and CMV reactivation strongly tracked TRB clonality. Skin or GI-infiltrating T cells shared few TRB sequences with blood. Donor CD8+ memory clones often dominated recipient blood repertoires at later times.

At least ten counts were recorded for this clone. Its specificity is unknown. Peripheral blood was collected from the related graft donor on the marrow donation day. CDR1 and CDR2 (germline): MRHNA, SNTAGT. The V and J ends lost 2 bases and 11 bases, in that order; junction bases with no gene match: 11. The CDR3 sequence is 14 residues long. Repertoires were generated with immunoSEQ multiplex PCR, while TCRdb's copy carries only in-frame clones and drops some. The sample lists tens of thousands of clones, 93% seen once, with about 3% in the top ten. This clonotype was sampled from a woman aged 25 to 39 in good health and a related stem cell transplant donor. The sample was PBMCs. The chain is built from TRBV6-4 and TRBJ1-1; 7 bases line up with TRBD1. In nucleotides, the CDR3 is TGTGCCAGCAGTGACGGGGATAACAGGGGAAACGCTTTCTTT. As protein: CASSDGDNRGNAFF.